Presented here are 24 T cell receptor beta chains from one specimen sequenced in a study of blood T cell repertoires in COVID-19. Libraries were prepared by immunoSEQ multiplex PCR; TCRdb keeps only in-frame clonotypes and omits some of them. The repertoire holds 150,000 to 200,000 clones, with approximately 79% as singletons. The sample taken for sequencing was peripheral blood. The receptors were sampled from a man aged 30 to 39 with active or convalescent COVID-19.

V and J are TRBV24-1 and TRBJ2-2; D is uncertain. The V end lost 11 bases, the J end lost 5 bases, and 8 bases lay between the germline ends. The CDR3 loop spans 11 amino acids. CDR1 is KGHDR and CDR2 is SFDVKD in the germline V gene. CDR3 loop: CAISGTGELFF. CDR3 coding DNA: TGTGCCATCTCGGGTACCGGGGAGCTGTTTTTT.

CDR3 bases: TGTGCCAGCAGCTTGTCCCCAGGGTTCGCCTACAATGAGCAGTTCTTC. Its translation is CASSLSPGFAYNEQFF. The rearrangement joins TRBV7-3 to TRBJ2-1, with a weak D call TRBD1 (5 bases). There are 16 residues in the CDR3. Per the germline V gene, CDR1 is SGHTA and CDR2 is FQGTGA. Trimming cost V 3 bases and J 2 bases, with 14 bases left between them. Drawing the rest from reference TRBV7-3 and TRBJ2-1, the complete variable domain is GAGVSQTPSNKVTEKGKYVELRCDPISGHTALYWYRQSLGQGPEFLIYFQGTGAADDSGLPNDRFFAVRPEGSVSTLKIQRTERGDSAVYLCASSLSPGFAYNEQFFGPGTRLTVL.

The chain is built from TRBV30 and TRBJ1-5; 9 bases are shared with TRBD1. J gave up 7 bases and V 4 bases, and 8 bases lay outside the gene matches. This CDR3 contains 14 residues. The germline gives CDR1 GTSNPN, CDR2 SVGIG (reference sequence). CDR3 sequence (DNA): TGTGCCTGGAATGGAGGACAGGGGAACCAGCCCCAGCATTTT. As protein: CAWNGGQGNQPQHF.

The DNA for the CDR3 is TGTGCCAGCGGAGGCGGGGGGACAGGGTTCTACGAGCAGTACTTC. Protein: CASGGGGTGFYEQYF. The chain carries TRBV25-1 and TRBJ2-7; D possibly corresponds to TRBD1 (9 bases). From germline, CDR1 is MGHDK and CDR2 SYGVNS. V lost 8 bases and J lost 3, with 20 bases in between. There are 15 residues in the CDR3.

The chain recombines TRBV15 with TRBJ1-1; 9 bases map to TRBD1. The trim removed 1 base at V and 7 bases at J, leaving 4 bases unmatched. Germline CDR1 and CDR2: LNHNV and YYDKDF (reference sequence). The CDR3 has 14 amino acids. CDR3 sequence reads: CATSRGQGGLEAFF. DNA for the CDR3: TGTGCCACCAGCAGAGGACAGGGGGGACTTGAAGCTTTCTTT.

V is TRBV6-5 and J is TRBJ2-7; D gene ambiguous. V was cut by 7 bases and J by 3 bases, with 10 bases left in between. Germline-derived CDR1 and CDR2 are MNHEY and SVGAGI. The length of the CDR3 is 12 residues. CDR3 region: CASMRPGYEQYV. The CDR3 coding sequence is TGTGCCAGCATGCGGCCGGGCTACGAGCAGTACGTC.

The rearrangement joins TRBV6-2 or TRBV6-3 to TRBJ1-1; D ambiguous. Between the trimmed V and J ends, which lost 4 bases and 4 bases, there was a span of 10 bases. The V gene's germline CDR1 is MNHEY and CDR2 SVGEGT. This CDR3 has 13 residues. CDR3 residues: CASSSPGSTEAFF. The CDR3 DNA is TGTGCCAGCAGTTCCCCCGGGAGCACTGAAGCTTTCTTT.

V and J are TRBV11-2 and TRBJ2-1, with 8 bases that match TRBD2. The CDR3 totals 18 residues. From germline, CDR1 is SGHAT and CDR2 FQNNGV. V dropped 4 bases and J dropped 5; count of bases not matched to a gene: 16. The CDR3 DNA reads as TGTGCCAGCAGCTCGGAGTACCAACTAGCGGAAGCACACAATGAGCAGTTCTTC. As protein: CASSSEYQLAEAHNEQFF.

This sequence joins TRBV5-1 and TRBJ1-2; no clear D gene. V was cut by 4 bases and J by 6 bases, with 13 bases left in between. Per germline, CDR1 SGHRS and CDR2 YFSETQ. CDR3 length: 13 amino acids. For the CDR3, the DNA is TGCGCCAGCAGCGCAGCCACTACTCATGGCTACACCTTC. Protein product: CASSAATTHGYTF.

V is TRBV3-1 (or the pseudogene TRBV3-2) and J is TRBJ2-1; a possible D gene is TRBD2 (6 bases). This CDR3 contains 15 residues. Looked up from germline, CDR1 is LGHDT and CDR2 is YNNKEL (reference sequence). The V gene lost 3 bases and the J gene lost 5 bases, with 14 bases spanning the gap. CDR3 bases: TGTGCCAGCAGCCAGCAGGGACTCAAACACAATGAGCAGTTCTTC. Translating it yields CASSQQGLKHNEQFF.

The chain recombines TRBV7-6 with TRBJ1-2, with D perhaps TRBD1 (5 bases). The germline V gene encodes CDR1 SGHVS and CDR2 FNYEAQ. This CDR3 is built from 15 residues. Trimming took 2 bases from V and 7 from J, leaving 17 bases between them. CDR3 nucleotide sequence: TGTGCCAGCAGCTTAATGGAGGGGCCAAGCAGTGGCTACACCTTC. Its translation is CASSLMEGPSSGYTF. Complete variable domain (other parts from reference TRBV7-6 and TRBJ1-2): GAGVSQSPRYKVTKRGQDVALRCDPISGHVSLYWYRQALGQGPEFLTYFNYEAQQDKSGLPNDRFSAERPEGSISTLTIQRTEQRDSAMYRCASSLMEGPSSGYTFGSGTRLTVV.

The rearrangement uses TRBV19 and TRBJ2-1, with D possibly being TRBD1 (5 bases). Trimming left V 5 bases short and J 1 base short, with 15 bases between. Germline-derived CDR1 and CDR2 are LNHDA and SQIVND (reference sequence). CDR3 length equals 16 residues. The CDR3 region has the DNA TGTGCCAGTAGTGATGGGGCGCCCGCTTCCTACAATGAGCAGTTCTTC. It codes for CASSDGAPASYNEQFF.

For the CDR3, the DNA is TGTGCCTGGAGTGTACCGGACAAAGGTAAAGCTTTCTTT. It encodes CAWSVPDKGKAFF. The V call is TRBV30, the J call TRBJ1-1, with D possibly being TRBD1 (5 bases). In germline, CDR1 is GTSNPN, CDR2 SVGIG (reference sequence). Trimming stripped 0 bases from V and 9 bases from J, with 14 bases between. The CDR3 sequence is 13 residues long. The full variable domain, completed using reference TRBV30 and TRBJ1-1, is SQTIHQWPATLVQPVGSPLSLECTVEGTSNPNLYWYRQAAGRGLQLLFYSVGIGQISSEVPQNLSASRPQDRQFILSSKKLLLSDSGFYLCAWSVPDKGKAFFGQGTRLTVV.

The sample holds one count of this clone. The CDR3 sequence: CASRLTSGASYEQYV. In nucleotides, the CDR3 is TGTGCCAGCAGGCTGACTAGCGGGGCATCCTACGAGCAGTACGTC. The chain recombines TRBV2 with TRBJ2-7; 11 nucleotides match TRBD2. The CDR3 spans 15 residues. Germline CDR1 and CDR2: SNHLY and FYNNEI. J gave up 1 base and V 6 bases, and 5 bases lay outside the gene matches.

V is TRBV6-5 and J is TRBJ1-4, with D unclear. The CDR3 spans 14 residues. In germline, CDR1 is MNHEY, CDR2 SVGAGI. V dropped 4 bases and J dropped 2 bases, with 8 bases sitting between them. CDR3 sequence reads: CASSSGPTNEKLFF. The CDR3 DNA follows: TGTGCCAGCAGTTCTGGGCCTACTAATGAAAAACTGTTTTTT.

J is TRBJ2-3 and V is TRBV25-1; no reliable D call. This CDR3 is 13 amino acids long. V gave up 3 bases and J gave up 3 bases, with 7 bases separating them. Germline-derived CDR1 and CDR2 are MGHDK and SYGVNS. CDR3 sequence (DNA): TGTGCCAGCAGTGAGAGGCTTACAGATACGCAGTATTTT. This gives the protein CASSERLTDTQYF.

This clone was seen more than once but under ten times. The gene calls are TRBV28 and TRBJ1-2; 7 nucleotides agree with TRBD1. With 6 bases clipped from V and 4 bases from J, the junction kept 17 bases outside the gene matches. This CDR3 comprises 17 residues. CDR1 is MDHEN and CDR2 is SYDVKM in the germline V gene. The CDR3 DNA reads TGTGCCAGCAGCGCGAATGGAGGGACAGCCGGTCGCTATGGCTACACCTTC. This codes for CASSANGGTAGRYGYTF.

This clone showed up just once. The chain combines TRBV3-1 (or the pseudogene TRBV3-2) with TRBJ1-2; D is unclear. V shed 0 bases and J shed 4 bases, with 9 bases lying between them. Germline CDR1 and CDR2: LGHDT and YNNKEL (reference sequence). This CDR3 contains 14 residues. The CDR3 protein is CASSQDRGIYGYTF. The CDR3 nucleotides read TGTGCCAGCAGCCAAGATCGCGGAATCTATGGCTACACCTTC.

The rearrangement joins TRBV5-8 to TRBJ1-5; 9 positions match TRBD1. V was pared by 3 bases and J by 2 bases, with 3 bases of the junction left unmatched. This CDR3 contains 15 residues. Germline V gene data show CDR1 as SGHTS and CDR2 as YDEGEE. CDR3 residues: CASSSRDRGNQPQHF. CDR3 DNA: TGTGCCAGCAGCTCCCGGGACAGGGGCAATCAGCCCCAGCATTTT. Full variable domain (outside the CDR3, taken from reference TRBV5-8 and TRBJ1-5): EAGVTQSPTHLIKTRGQQATLRCSPISGHTSVYWYQQALGLGLQFLLWYDEGEERNRGNFPPRFSGRQFPNYSSELNVNALELEDSALYLCASSSRDRGNQPQHFGDGTRLSIL.

The chain links TRBV7-9 to TRBJ2-2; 9 bases line up with TRBD1. The germline V gene encodes CDR1 SEHNR and CDR2 FQNEAQ (reference sequence). The CDR3 totals 16 residues. The V gene end was trimmed by 6 bases and the J gene end by 4 bases; junction bases not matched to a gene: 9. The CDR3 DNA sequence: TGTGCCAGCAGGTCTCCGGGACAGGGTTTCACCGGGGAGCTGTTTTTT. It specifies CASRSPGQGFTGELFF.

This chain links TRBV7-9 with TRBJ1-3; D call uncertain. Germline V gene data show CDR1 as SEHNR and CDR2 as FQNEAQ (reference sequence). The germline V and J ends were trimmed by 4 bases and 0 bases, with 7 bases remaining between them. The CDR3 is 14 residues long. CDR3 nucleotide sequence: TGTGCCAGCAGCTACTCTGTCTCTGGAAACACCATATATTTT. It codes for CASSYSVSGNTIYF.

V and J are TRBV28 and TRBJ1-1; no reliable D call. V was clipped by 5 bases and J by 3 bases, with 16 bases between them. This CDR3 region has 15 residues. Germline V lookup: CDR1 MDHEN, CDR2 SYDVKM. DNA for the CDR3: TGTGCCAGCAGTCGGGCCACCGGAGCGGACACTGAAGCTTTCTTT. Its protein product is CASSRATGADTEAFF.

This chain links TRBV7-8 with TRBJ1-2, with TRBD1 matching 9 bases. The CDR3 length is 16 residues. Trimming at V came to 1 base and at J to 3 bases, leaving 6 bases not matched to a gene. CDR1 and CDR2 (germline): SGHVS, FQNEAQ. CDR3 residues: CASSLGGTGIDYGYTF. Written as DNA, the CDR3 is TGTGCCAGCAGCTTAGGGGGGACAGGGATAGACTATGGCTACACCTTC.

The rearrangement links TRBV5-1 to TRBJ1-2, with D uncertain. This CDR3 contains 14 residues. V lost 4 bases to trimming and J lost 7 bases, with 17 bases between them. The V gene's germline CDR1 is SGHRS and CDR2 YFSETQ. CDR3 nucleotide sequence: TGCGCCAGCAGCCCCGAACGGTTCTTCGCTGGCTACACCTTC. Its translation: CASSPERFFAGYTF.